Presented here are 11 T cell receptor beta chains from one specimen sequenced in a study of breast tumors, draining lymph nodes, adjacent tissues. TCRdb used MiXCR to reprocess the multiplex PCR reads, holding one entry per CDR3 protein. This repertoire shows around 150,000 distinct CDR3 sequences, about 20% found once; its top ten account for about 2.4%. Axillary draining lymph nodes of breast cancer patients supplied the node samples. Sequenced input: axillary lymph node tissue. The source is a female donor with breast cancer. Some clones in this sample may be carry-over from other donors' samples.

This clonotype was seen repeatedly, ten times or more. This chain links TRBV27 with TRBJ1-2, with 8 bases lining up with TRBD1. CDR1 is MNHEY and CDR2 is SMNVEV in the germline V gene (reference sequence). The J segment lost 1 base and the V segment lost 5 bases, leaving 3 bases of the junction unmatched. The CDR3 is 14 amino acids. For the CDR3, the DNA is TGTGCCAGCAGTAGACAGGGGAGTAACTATGGCTACACCTTC. This translates into CASSRQGSNYGYTF.

This clonotype appeared a few times. This chain connects TRBV28 to TRBJ1-2, with 10 nucleotides matching TRBD1. V lost 5 bases and J lost 6; bases outside the gene matches: 12. Per the germline V gene, CDR1 is MDHEN and CDR2 is SYDVKM. The CDR3 spans 16 residues. The CDR3 here is CASSPRGPGQGNGYTF. DNA for the CDR3: TGTGCCAGCAGTCCACGAGGCCCGGGACAGGGGAATGGCTACACCTTC.

This clonotype appeared many times. The CDR3 nucleotides read TGCAGTGCTAGAGATGGACTAGCGGGAGGGCATGATACGCAGTATTTT. As protein: CSARDGLAGGHDTQYF. The rearrangement joins TRBV20-1 to TRBJ2-3; 15 bases match TRBD2. The length of the CDR3 is 16 residues. The V and J ends lost 0 bases and 6 bases, in that order; junction bases with no gene match: 4. The V gene's germline CDR1 is DFQATT and CDR2 SNEGSKA (reference sequence).

The rearrangement links TRBV19 to TRBJ2-6; D may correspond to TRBD1 or TRBD2 (5 bases each). CDR1 and CDR2 from the germline V gene are LNHDA and SQIVND (reference sequence). Trimming removed 5 bases from V and 2 bases from J, with 10 bases in between. This CDR3 region has 15 residues. CDR3 in DNA: TGTGCCAGTAGTCTCTGGGGGACTGGGGCCAACGTCCTGACTTTC. It translates to CASSLWGTGANVLTF.

This clonotype was detected a few times. The chain combines TRBV5-5 with TRBJ2-3; the match to TRBD2 covers 8 bases. Germline CDR1 is SGHKS and CDR2 is YYEKEE (reference sequence). The CDR3 is 15 amino acids. J gave up 3 bases and V 2 bases, and 5 bases lay outside the gene matches. CDR3 region: CASSFLSGSTDTQYF. The CDR3 bases are TGTGCCAGCAGCTTTTTGAGCGGGAGTACAGATACGCAGTATTTT.

This clonotype was recorded at least ten times. The V and J genes are TRBV15 and TRBJ2-3, with D hard to call. The V and J ends lost 0 bases and 2 bases respectively, with 21 bases between them. The CDR3 sequence is 19 residues long. From germline, CDR1 is LNHNV and CDR2 YYDKDF (reference sequence). CDR3 region: CATSREGWRSLDYTDTQYF. Here the CDR3 DNA reads TGTGCCACCAGCAGAGAGGGGTGGAGAAGTCTAGATTACACAGATACGCAGTATTTT.

Ten or more counts support this clonotype. This chain links TRBV7-2 with TRBJ2-3; possibly TRBD2 for D (5 bases). Germline loops: CDR1 SGHTA, CDR2 FQGNSA. This CDR3 is 15 amino acids long. The ends were cut back, 1 base at V and 4 bases at J, with 12 bases in the middle. CDR3 amino acids: CASSLVSGSADTQYF. The CDR3 bases are TGTGCCAGCAGCTTAGTTTCGGGTAGCGCAGATACGCAGTATTTT.

This clonotype was picked up many times. The V gene is TRBV6-4, the J gene TRBJ2-3; a possible D gene is TRBD2 (5 bases). The CDR3 sequence is 14 residues long. The germline gives CDR1 MRHNA, CDR2 SNTAGT. Trimming took 3 bases from V and 6 from J, leaving 13 bases between them. The CDR3 region is CASSESGGWDTQYF. CDR3 DNA: TGTGCCAGCAGTGAATCTGGCGGGTGGGATACGCAGTATTTT.

This clonotype was recorded at least ten times. The gene calls are TRBV30 and TRBJ1-2; tentative D call: TRBD1 (5 bases). Germline V gene lookup returns CDR1 GTSNPN and CDR2 SVGIG (reference sequence). The CDR3 is 13 residues long. V lost 5 bases and J 5 bases, leaving 15 bases between the germline ends. CDR3 nucleotides: TGTGCCTGGGTTTTGCCTCCAGGGTATGGCTACACCTTC. It yields the protein CAWVLPPGYGYTF.

Many counts were recorded for this clonotype. The rearrangement links TRBV7-9 to TRBJ1-4; weak D call: TRBD1 (5 bases). The germline gives CDR1 SEHNR, CDR2 FQNEAQ (reference sequence). The CDR3 has 14 amino acids. The V end was cut by 1 base, the J end by 8 bases, with 11 bases between. CDR3 sequence: CASSLGMTVEKLFF. In nucleotides, the CDR3 is TGTGCCAGCAGCTTAGGAATGACAGTCGAAAAACTGTTTTTT.

The table lists this clonotype with many counts. CDR3 sequence (DNA): TGCAGCGTTGCACAGGGATATGGAAACACCATATATTTT. Translation: CSVAQGYGNTIYF. The V and J genes are TRBV29-1 and TRBJ1-3, with D possibly TRBD1 on 6 matching bases. The V gene's germline CDR1 is SQVTM and CDR2 ANQGSEA. CDR3 size: 13 residues. V was cut by 4 bases and J by 3 bases, with 10 bases left in between.